These 2 T cell receptor beta chains were sequenced from one sample in a study of control samples from healthy donors and cancer patients (dated by TCRdb to 2020 to 2021). The protocol used for the library was the immunoSEQ multiplex PCR assay. The table was pulled from immuneACCESS by TCRdb, which kept in-frame rearrangements only. Such tables lose some clones; where checked, under half of the loss comes from unresolved V genes, and the rest has no known cause. Counted in this sample were about 60,000 clones; 65% to 90% of them appeared once. The top ten clonotypes cover roughly 6% of the sample. The material sequenced was blood. The receptors derive from a middle-aged man in good health.

The V and J genes are TRBV10-1 and TRBJ2-2; 11 bases map to TRBD2. The germline V gene encodes CDR1 WNHNN and CDR2 SYGVQD (reference sequence). V shed 3 bases and J 1 base; nucleotides not matched to a gene: 10. The CDR3 loop spans 19 amino acids. The DNA for the CDR3 is TGCGCCAGCAGTGATGGACTCTATACTAGCGGGGGGAACACCGGGGAGCTGTTTTTT. Its translation is CASSDGLYTSGGNTGELFF.

Only one count was recorded for this clone. The V and J genes are TRBV18 and TRBJ1-2; D gene unclear. The CDR3 has 16 residues. CDR1 KGHSH and CDR2 LQKENI come from the germline V gene. V was trimmed by 3 bases and J by 0 bases, leaving 14 bases between them. Here the CDR3 DNA reads TGTGCCAGCTCACCCACCCACAGTGTAGCTAACTATGGCTACACCTTC. Its protein product is CASSPTHSVANYGYTF.